Following are 2 T cell receptor beta chains from one sample sequenced in a study of OX40 agonist ivuxolimab in advanced cancers. Profiling relied on immunoSEQ multiplex PCR, and the TCRdb table lists in-frame clones only, not all of them. The sample holds around 90,000 clones; around 90% are singletons and the top ten take approximately 1.2%. This specimen consisted of CD4+ or CD8+ T cells sorted from blood, obtained in a trial of the OX40 agonist ivuxolimab. These receptors were collected from an adult with an advanced solid tumor such as melanoma, head and neck, liver or kidney cancer.

The chain is built from TRBV28 and TRBJ2-1; tentatively, D is TRBD2 (5 bases). The CDR3 contains 13 residues. The V and J ends lost 7 bases and 5 bases respectively, with 12 bases between them. Per the germline V gene, CDR1 is MDHEN and CDR2 is SYDVKM. Here the CDR3 DNA reads TGTGCCAGCACCAACGACTATAACAATGAGCAGTTCTTC. Its translation: CASTNDYNNEQFF.

The chain links TRBV5-1 to TRBJ2-2; D unclear. The V end was cut by 2 bases, the J end by 7 bases, with 9 bases between. CDR3 length equals 13 residues. The germline V gene encodes CDR1 SGHRS and CDR2 YFSETQ. The CDR3: CASSLGNRGELFF. The CDR3 nucleotides read TGCGCCAGCAGCTTAGGAAACCGCGGGGAGCTGTTTTTT.